This T cell receptor beta chain was observed in a study of cytomegalovirus exposure and HLA in healthy donors. Study findings and constraints: An analysis was carried out later, and it reportedly showed fewer N-insertions in an Asian-associated ancestry cluster than the roughly 700-donor mean. Among TCR sequences, most were rare, though some public TCRs appeared in many donors. The study designated about 180 TCR beta chains cytomegalovirus-associated.

PCR used 60 Vbeta primers and 13 Jbeta primers. Original analysis: Roughly 10 million shared chains were among approximately 87 million unique TCR beta chains counted in a later analysis. Sequencing used immunoSEQ multiplex PCR; TCRdb keeps in-frame clones, though not all of them. V and J calls and clone size are those listed in that table; D and trimming were worked out from the DNA. The sample holds 200,000 to 250,000 clones; around four fifths are singletons and the top ten take roughly 2.5%. With respect to this clone: The target antigen is unknown.

Germline assignment: CDR1 SGHNT and CDR2 YYREEE (reference sequence). J lost 2 bases, V lost 5 bases, and 6 bases had no gene match. This CDR3 has 14 amino acids. The TCR was taken from a woman aged 55-70 years in good health and CMV-seropositive. Specimen: PBMCs. The V call is TRBV5-4, the J call TRBJ2-5; 7 nucleotides agree with TRBD2. The CDR3 loop is CASRWGGNQETQYF. CDR3 nucleotides: TGTGCCAGCAGGTGGGGGGGGAATCAAGAGACCCAGTACTTC.